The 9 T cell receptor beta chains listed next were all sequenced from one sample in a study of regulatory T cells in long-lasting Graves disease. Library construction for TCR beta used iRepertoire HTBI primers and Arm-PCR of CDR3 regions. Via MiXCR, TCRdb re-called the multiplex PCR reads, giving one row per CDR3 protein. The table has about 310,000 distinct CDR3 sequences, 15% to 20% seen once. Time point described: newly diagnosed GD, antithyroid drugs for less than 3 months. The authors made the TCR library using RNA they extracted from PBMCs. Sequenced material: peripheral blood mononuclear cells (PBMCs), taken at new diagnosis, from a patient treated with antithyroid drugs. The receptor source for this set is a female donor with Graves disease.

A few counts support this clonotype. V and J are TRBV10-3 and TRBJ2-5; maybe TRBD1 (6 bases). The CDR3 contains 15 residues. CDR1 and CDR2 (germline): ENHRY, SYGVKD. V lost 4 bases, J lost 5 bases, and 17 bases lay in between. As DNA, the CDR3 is TGTGCCATCAGTGCTGGGGGCCACATGGGGGAGACCCAGTACTTC. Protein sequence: CAISAGGHMGETQYF.

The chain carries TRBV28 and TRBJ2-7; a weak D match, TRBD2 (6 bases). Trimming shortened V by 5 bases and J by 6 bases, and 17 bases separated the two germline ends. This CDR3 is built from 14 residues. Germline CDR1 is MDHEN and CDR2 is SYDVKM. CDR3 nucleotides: TGTGCCAGCAGTCCTCCAGTCGGGGGTGGCGAGCAGTACTTC. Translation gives CASSPPVGGGEQYF.

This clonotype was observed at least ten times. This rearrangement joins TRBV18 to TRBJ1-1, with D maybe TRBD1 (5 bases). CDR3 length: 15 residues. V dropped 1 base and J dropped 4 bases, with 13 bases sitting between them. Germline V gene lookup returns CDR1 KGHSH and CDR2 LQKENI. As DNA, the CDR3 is TGTGCCAGCTCACCACTTCCAGGGCAGAGCACTGAAGCTTTCTTT. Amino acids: CASSPLPGQSTEAFF.

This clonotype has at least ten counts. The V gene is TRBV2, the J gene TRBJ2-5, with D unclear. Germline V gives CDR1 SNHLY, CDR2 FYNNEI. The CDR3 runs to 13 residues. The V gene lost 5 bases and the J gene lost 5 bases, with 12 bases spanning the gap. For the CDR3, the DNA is TGTGCCAGCAGTCCCCACGATATTGAGACCCAGTACTTC. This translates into CASSPHDIETQYF.

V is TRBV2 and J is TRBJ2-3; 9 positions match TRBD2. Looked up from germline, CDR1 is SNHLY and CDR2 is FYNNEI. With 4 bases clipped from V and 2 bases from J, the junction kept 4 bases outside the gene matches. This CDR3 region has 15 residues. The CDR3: CASSAAGGPTDTQYF. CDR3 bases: TGTGCCAGCAGTGCTGCGGGAGGGCCCACAGATACGCAGTATTTT.

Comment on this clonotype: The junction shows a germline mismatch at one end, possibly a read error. The CDR3 loop is CASSLEVAGGHVF. CDR3 nucleotides: TGTGCCAGCAGCTTGGAGGTCGCGGGAGGGCATGTCTTC. V usage is TRBV5-4 and J usage is TRBJ2-5, with TRBD2 matching over 9 bases. Germline V gene sequence: CDR1 SGHNT, CDR2 YYREEE (reference sequence). The CDR3 is 13 residues long. Full variable domain (remainder filled in from reference TRBV5-4 and TRBJ2-5): ETGVTQSPTHLIKTRGQQVTLRCSSQSGHNTVSWYQQALGQGPQFIFQYYREEENGRGNFPPRFSGLQFPNYSSELNVNALELDDSALYLCASSLEVAGGHVFGPGTRLLVL.

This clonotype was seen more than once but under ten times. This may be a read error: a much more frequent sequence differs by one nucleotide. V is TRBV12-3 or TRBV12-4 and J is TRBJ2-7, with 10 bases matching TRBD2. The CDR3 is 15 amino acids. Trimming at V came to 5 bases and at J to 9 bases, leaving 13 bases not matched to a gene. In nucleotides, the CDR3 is TGTGCCAGCAGTCAACCCGGGACTAGCGTAAACGGGCAGTACTTC. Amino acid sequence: CASSQPGTSVNGQYF.

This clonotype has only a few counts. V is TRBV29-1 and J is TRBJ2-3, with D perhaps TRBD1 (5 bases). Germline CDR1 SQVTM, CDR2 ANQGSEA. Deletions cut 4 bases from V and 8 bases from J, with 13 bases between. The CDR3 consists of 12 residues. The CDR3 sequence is CSVVSRGVTQYF. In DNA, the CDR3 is TGCAGCGTTGTGTCAAGGGGTGTTACGCAGTATTTT.

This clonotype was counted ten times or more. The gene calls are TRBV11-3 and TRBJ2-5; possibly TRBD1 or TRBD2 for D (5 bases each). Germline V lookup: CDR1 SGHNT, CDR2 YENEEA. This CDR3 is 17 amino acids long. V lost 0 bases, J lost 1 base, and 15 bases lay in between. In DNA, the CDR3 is TGTGCCAGCAGCTTAGAGGGCATGTGGGGGTCCCAAGAGACCCAGTACTTC. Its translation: CASSLEGMWGSQETQYF. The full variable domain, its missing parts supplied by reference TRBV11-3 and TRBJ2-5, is EAGVVQSPRYKIIEKKQPVAFWCNPISGHNTLYWYLQNLGQGPELLIRYENEEAVDDSQLPKDRFSAERLKGVDSTLKIQPAELGDSAVYLCASSLEGMWGSQETQYFGPGTRLLVL.